This T cell receptor beta chain comes out of a study of T cell repertoires in cytomegalovirus infection. Study in general: CMV infection together with matching HLA type was indicated by public TCR beta signatures. General study findings and limits: Of the TCR beta families, the public ones yielded a cumulative frequency that identified carriers of CMV plus the relevant HLA. Dominating the ex vivo response were HLA-C-restricted CMV-specific TCR beta clonotypes.

TCRdb passed the reads through MiXCR, listing each CDR3 protein once. The data contain fewer than 300,000 distinct CDR3 sequences, more than 20% of them singletons. Per germline, CDR1 SEHNR and CDR2 FQNEAQ (reference sequence). The CDR3 loop spans 14 amino acids. V was clipped by 5 bases and J by 0 bases, with 7 bases between them. This clonotype was recorded many times. Its antigen is not known. This receptor was obtained from a human donor in good health (CMV status not recorded). Some clones in this sample may be carry-over from other donors' samples. V gene TRBV7-9 combines with J gene TRBJ2-2; D gene ambiguous. Sequencing was done on a sample of PBMCs. CDR3 loop: CASSDTANTGELFF. As DNA, the CDR3 is TGTGCCAGCAGCGACACTGCGAACACCGGGGAGCTGTTTTTT.